The rows below give T cell receptor beta chains drawn from one sample of a study of shared clonotypes between healthy human individuals. The data were produced by immunoSEQ multiplex PCR, yet TCRdb's version contains in-frame clones alone and is incomplete. Of around 2,000,000 clones listed, roughly 94% are singletons. Material: naive CD8+ T cells sorted from blood. The receptors here all came from a man younger than 35 in good health. CDR3s include the opening cysteine and the closing phenylalanine or tryptophan. A D gene is named only where the DNA matches it firmly. Rows give clone size only sometimes, using once, few, many, or a class for an expanded clone.

D	V	size	J	DNA	CDR3
.	TRBV27	.	TRBJ2-5	TGTGCCAGCAGTTTCTACTACCAAGAGACCCAGTACTTC	CASSFYYQETQYF
.	TRBV2	.	TRBJ2-3	TGTGCCAGCAGTGAAGCGCACCCATTGTGGGTCGTCTCTGATACGCAGTATTTT	CASSEAHPLWVVSDTQYF
.	TRBV6-6	.	TRBJ2-7	TGTGCCAGCCAGGTGGGGATTTACGAGCAGTACTTC	CASQVGIYEQYF
.	TRBV19	.	TRBJ2-2	TGTGCCAGTTCCTTCCTTAGAGACACCGGGGAGCTGTTTTTT	CASSFLRDTGELFF
.	TRBV10-3	.	TRBJ1-4	TGTGCCATCCAGTCTGAGGCGGGTGAAAAACTGTTTTTT	CAIQSEAGEKLFF
.	TRBV6-1	.	TRBJ1-6	TGTGCCAGCAGTGAAATTTTAAGAGGGGCTTTCTCACCCCTCCACTTT	CASSEILRGAFSPLHF
.	TRBV16	.	TRBJ2-1	TGTGCCAGCAGCCAATCAGGGCTAGGCGGGATTGAGCAGTTCTTC	CASSQSGLGGIEQFF
.	TRBV9	.	TRBJ2-3	TGTGCCAGCAGCCTGGGGGCAGATACGCAGTATTTT	CASSLGADTQYF
TRBD2	TRBV7-9	once	TRBJ2-3	TGTGCCAGCAGCTTCGGACTAGCGGAAGACACAGATACGCAGTATTTT	CASSFGLAEDTDTQYF
.	TRBV4-1	.	TRBJ2-7	TGCGCCAGCAGCCAAGAGCCGGGGTATAACGAGCAGTACTTC	CASSQEPGYNEQYF
.	TRBV4-2	.	TRBJ1-6	TGTGCCAGCAGCCAAGATGGGTATTTGAGCGATTCCCTCCACTTT	CASSQDGYLSDSLHF
TRBD2	TRBV2	.	TRBJ2-1	TGTGCCAGCAGTGAAGGGGGAGGGCCCTACAATGAGCAGTTCTTC	CASSEGGGPYNEQFF
TRBD2	TRBV25-1	.	TRBJ2-1	TGTGCCAGCAGTGCGTCACTAGCGGGGCCAGACGATGAGCAGTTCTTC	CASSASLAGPDDEQFF
.	TRBV30	.	TRBJ1-2	TGTGCCTGGAGTGTACTTGCCCCGAGTGATGGCTACACCTTC	CAWSVLAPSDGYTF
.	TRBV2	.	TRBJ2-7	TGTGCCAGCAGTACACAGGGTTACGAGCAGTACTTC	CASSTQGYEQYF
TRBD2	TRBV29-1	.	TRBJ2-1	TGCAGCGTTTGGGGACTAGCGGGCCCAGACTACAATGAGCAGTTCTTC	CSVWGLAGPDYNEQFF
.	TRBV19	once	TRBJ2-7	TGTGCCAGTAGTACCTGGGGCTACTACGAGCAGTACTTC	CASSTWGYYEQYF
.	TRBV4-1	.	TRBJ1-1	TGCGCCAGCAGTCTTCTAGACAAGGGGCAAGCTTTCTTT	CASSLLDKGQAFF
.	TRBV7-9	.	TRBJ2-7	TGTGCCAGCAGCCCAGGACACTACGAGCAGTACTTC	CASSPGHYEQYF
.	TRBV11-2	.	TRBJ2-7	TGTGCCAGCAGCTTTGGGATACCCTTCGAGCAGTACTTC	CASSFGIPFEQYF
.	TRBV7-9	.	TRBJ2-5	TGTGCCAGCGCGGCGGTGGGTCGGGAGACCCAGTACTTC	CASAAVGRETQYF
TRBD1	TRBV6-1	.	TRBJ1-1	TGTGCCAGCAGTGAGTTTGGGGACAGGGTGTTAGCTTTCTTT	CASSEFGDRVLAFF
TRBD1	TRBV28	once	TRBJ2-2	TGTGCCAGCAGTTCCATGAGTACCCGACAGGGGGGGATTGCCGGGGAGCTGTTTTTT	CASSSMSTRQGGIAGELFF
.	TRBV6-5	.	TRBJ2-7	TGTGCCAGCAGTTACTCTGGTCCATACGAGCAGTACTTC	CASSYSGPYEQYF
.	TRBV2	.	TRBJ1-4	TGTGCCAGCAGTCATACACCTACTGCAACTAATGAAAAACTGTTTTTT	CASSHTPTATNEKLFF
.	TRBV19	.	TRBJ2-5	TGTGCCAGTAGTATAGATCGTATAGGACAAGAGACCCAGTACTTC	CASSIDRIGQETQYF
.	TRBV5-6	.	TRBJ2-2	TGTGCCAGCAGCTTGGGAGGGAACACCGGGGAGCTGTTTTTT	CASSLGGNTGELFF
.	TRBV7-8	.	TRBJ1-5	TGTGCCAGCAGCAATCAAGGGTTCCTATTGAATCAGCCCCAGCATTTT	CASSNQGFLLNQPQHF
.	TRBV19	.	TRBJ1-1	TGTGCCAGTGGCAATATTTTGAAGGTGGAAGCTTTCTTT	CASGNILKVEAFF
.	TRBV5-1	few	TRBJ2-1	TGCGCCAGCAGCTTGGAAGGAAGGTACAATGAGCAGTTCTTC	CASSLEGRYNEQFF
TRBD1	TRBV19	.	TRBJ2-7	TGTGCCAGTAGTTCCACACAGGGGGCATACGAGCAGTACTTC	CASSSTQGAYEQYF
.	TRBV7-9	.	TRBJ2-7	TGTGCCAGCAGCTTGTTGGGGGGCGGGCAGCCACATCGACGGTACTTC	CASSLLGGGQPHRRYF
.	TRBV28	.	TRBJ1-5	TGTGCCAGCAGTTTATGGCAGGAGGACAATCAGCCCCAGCATTTT	CASSLWQEDNQPQHF
.	TRBV2	few	TRBJ1-6	TGTGCCAGCAGTGAAAGGACAGATTACAATTCACCCCTCCACTTT	CASSERTDYNSPLHF
.	TRBV5-6	.	TRBJ2-5	TGTGCCAGCAGCTTGGGCCAGACCGCTTTCCCCCAAGAGACCCAGTACTTC	CASSLGQTAFPQETQYF
TRBD1	TRBV4-3	.	TRBJ1-2	TGCGCCAGCAGCCAAGATAGACAGGGGGGCTATGGCTACACCTTC	CASSQDRQGGYGYTF
TRBD2	TRBV10-1	.	TRBJ2-3	TGCGCCAGCAGTCGACTAGCGGGAGGGCCCACAGATACGCAGTATTTT	CASSRLAGGPTDTQYF
.	TRBV5-6	once	TRBJ1-6	TGTGCCAGCAGCTTGGACGGGTATAATTCACCCCTCCACTTT	CASSLDGYNSPLHF
TRBD1	TRBV4-1	.	TRBJ2-3	TGCGCCAGCAGCCTCAACCTCAGGGGGCAAGGAGATACGCAGTATTTT	CASSLNLRGQGDTQYF
.	TRBV4-1	once	TRBJ1-1	TGCGCCAGCAGCCAGTGGGAGGGCACTGAAGCTTTCTTT	CASSQWEGTEAFF
.	TRBV27	once	TRBJ2-5	TGTGCCAGCGGTCTCGGGCCAGGGGCCGCCCAAGAGACCCAGTACTTC	CASGLGPGAAQETQYF
.	TRBV14	.	TRBJ2-7	TGTGCCAGCAGCCGGGGGGACAGTCCGAACCACGAGCAGTACTTC	CASSRGDSPNHEQYF
.	TRBV7-9	.	TRBJ2-3	TGTGCCAGCAGCCCGACGGTAGAAACCACGTCGTATTTT	CASSPTVETTSYF
.	TRBV27	.	TRBJ1-1	TGTGCCAGCAGTTTGGGCAGGGGCCAGAGTTGGAACACTGAAGCTTTCTTT	CASSLGRGQSWNTEAFF
.	TRBV14	.	TRBJ1-3	TGTGCCAGCAGCCAAGATTCACCTCAAGGGGCAAATGGAAACACCATATATTTT	CASSQDSPQGANGNTIYF
TRBD1	TRBV29-1	.	TRBJ2-1	TGCAACGCCGAGGGGCAGGGGGCTTACAATGAGCAGTTCTTC	CNAEGQGAYNEQFF
.	TRBV14	once	TRBJ2-1	TGTGCCAGCAGCCAGGGACACTACAATGAGCAGTTCTTC	CASSQGHYNEQFF
.	TRBV27	.	TRBJ2-7	TGTGCCAGCAGGCTCAACCGGGACTCCTACGAGCAGTACTTC	CASRLNRDSYEQYF
.	TRBV9	.	TRBJ2-7	TGTGCCAGCAGCGCCAGCGGTAGTGCAGGTCTCTACGAGCAGTACTTC	CASSASGSAGLYEQYF
.	TRBV28	.	TRBJ2-7	TGTGCCACCAAAGGGGGAACCTACGAGCAGTACTTC	CATKGGTYEQYF